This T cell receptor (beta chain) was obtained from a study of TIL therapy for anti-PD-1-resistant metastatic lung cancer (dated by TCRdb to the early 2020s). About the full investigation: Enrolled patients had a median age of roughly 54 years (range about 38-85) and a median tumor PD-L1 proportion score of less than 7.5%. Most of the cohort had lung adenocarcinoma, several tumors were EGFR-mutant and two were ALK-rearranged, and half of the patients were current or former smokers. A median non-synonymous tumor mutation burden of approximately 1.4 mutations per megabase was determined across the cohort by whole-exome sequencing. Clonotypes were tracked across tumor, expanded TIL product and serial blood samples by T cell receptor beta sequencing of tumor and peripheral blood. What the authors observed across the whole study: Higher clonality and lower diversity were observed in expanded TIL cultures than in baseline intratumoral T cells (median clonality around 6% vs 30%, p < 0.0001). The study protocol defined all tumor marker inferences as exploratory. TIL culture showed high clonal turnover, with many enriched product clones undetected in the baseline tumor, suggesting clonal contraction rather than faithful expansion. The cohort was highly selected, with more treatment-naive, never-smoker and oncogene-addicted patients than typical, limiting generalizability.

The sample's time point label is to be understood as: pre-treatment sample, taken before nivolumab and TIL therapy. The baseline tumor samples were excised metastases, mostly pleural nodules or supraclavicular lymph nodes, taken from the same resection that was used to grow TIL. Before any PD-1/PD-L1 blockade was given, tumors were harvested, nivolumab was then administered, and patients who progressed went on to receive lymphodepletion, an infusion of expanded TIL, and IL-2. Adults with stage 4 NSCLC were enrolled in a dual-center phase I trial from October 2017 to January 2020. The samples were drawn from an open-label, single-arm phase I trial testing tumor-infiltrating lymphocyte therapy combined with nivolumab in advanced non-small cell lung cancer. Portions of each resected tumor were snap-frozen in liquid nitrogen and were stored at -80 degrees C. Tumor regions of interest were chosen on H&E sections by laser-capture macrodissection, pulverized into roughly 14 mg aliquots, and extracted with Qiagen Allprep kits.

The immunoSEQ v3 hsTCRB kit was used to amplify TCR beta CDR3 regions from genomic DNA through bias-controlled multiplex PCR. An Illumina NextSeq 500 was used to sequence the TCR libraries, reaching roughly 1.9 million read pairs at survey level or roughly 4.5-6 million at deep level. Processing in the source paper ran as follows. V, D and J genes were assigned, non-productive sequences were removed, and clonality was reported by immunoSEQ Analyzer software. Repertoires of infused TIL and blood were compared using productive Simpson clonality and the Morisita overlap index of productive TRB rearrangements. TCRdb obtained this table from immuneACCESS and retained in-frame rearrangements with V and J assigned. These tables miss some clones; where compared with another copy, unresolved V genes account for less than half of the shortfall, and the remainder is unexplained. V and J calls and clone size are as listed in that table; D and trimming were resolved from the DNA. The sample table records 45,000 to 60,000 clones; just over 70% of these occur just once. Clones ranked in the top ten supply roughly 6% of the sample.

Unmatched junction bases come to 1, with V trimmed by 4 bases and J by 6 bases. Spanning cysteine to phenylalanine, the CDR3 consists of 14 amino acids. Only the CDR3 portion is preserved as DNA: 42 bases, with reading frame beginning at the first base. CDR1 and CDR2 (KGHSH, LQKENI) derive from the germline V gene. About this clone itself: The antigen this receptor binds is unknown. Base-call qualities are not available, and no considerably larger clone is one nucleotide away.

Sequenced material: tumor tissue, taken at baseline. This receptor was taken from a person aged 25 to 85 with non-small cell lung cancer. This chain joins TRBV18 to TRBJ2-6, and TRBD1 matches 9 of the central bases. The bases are TGTGCCAGCTCACTACAGGGGGCGGCCAACGTCCTGACTTTC. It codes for CASSLQGAANVLTF.